This TCR beta chain was captured in a study of regulatory T cells in long-lasting Graves disease. Stated time point: persistent/refractory GD, antithyroid drugs over 5 years with positive TRAb. TCR sequences were obtained from RNA taken from PBMCs. Germline V gene data show CDR1 as MDHEN and CDR2 as SYDVKM. The CDR3 spans 17 residues. With 6 bases clipped from V and 6 bases from J, the junction kept 18 bases outside the gene matches. Combining iRepertoire HTBI primers with Arm-PCR of CDR3 regions, the authors built TCR beta libraries. TCRdb recomputed calls from the multiplex PCR reads with MiXCR, one row per CDR3 protein. The table shows more than 350,000 distinct CDR3 sequences, with around 23% occurring only once.

The chain employs TRBV28 and TRBJ2-3; 7 bases are shared with TRBD1. The specimen was peripheral blood mononuclear cells (PBMCs), collected when the disease was refractory, from a patient treated with antithyroid drugs. The sequence was collected from a female donor with Graves disease. The CDR3 nucleotides read TGTGCCAGCAGGTCCGGTCGACAGGGCTCTCGATGGGATACGCAGTATTTT. Translation gives CASRSGRQGSRWDTQYF. Full variable domain (missing parts from reference TRBV28 and TRBJ2-3): DVKVTQSSRYLVKRTGEKVFLECVQDMDHENMFWYRQDPGLGLRLIYFSYDVKMKEKGDIPEGYSVSREKKERFSLILESASTNQTSMYLCASRSGRQGSRWDTQYFGPGTRLTVL.